The 13 T cell receptor beta chains below were found in one sample sequenced in a study of a mutant IDH1 vaccine in newly diagnosed glioma. This table comes from immunoSEQ multiplex PCR, and its TCRdb copy is limited to in-frame clones, with some not included. Among some 60,000 clones, 80% to 85% were seen once, and the ten largest hold over 2.5%. The antigens these receptors bind are not known. Specified time point: week 47, end of study. A 20-mer mutant IDH1 peptide at 300 ug was injected subcutaneously with topical imiquimod. Sequencing used PBMCs, obtained from a glioma patient whose treatment included an IDH1 peptide vaccine. These receptors all come from a woman aged 45 to 65 with glioma.

The chain joins TRBV7-9 to TRBJ1-2; D unresolved. This CDR3 is 12 amino acids long. Per the germline V gene, CDR1 is SEHNR and CDR2 is FQNEAQ (reference sequence). V lost 5 bases to trimming and J lost 2 bases, with 6 bases between them. The chain's CDR3 is CASSPPNYGYTF. CDR3 coding DNA: TGTGCCAGCAGCCCCCCCAACTATGGCTACACCTTC.

This chain joins TRBV4-3 and TRBJ1-1, with TRBD1 as a possible D gene (6 bases). V dropped 3 bases and J dropped 1 base, with 12 bases sitting between them. Germline V gives CDR1 LGHNA, CDR2 YSLEER. This CDR3 has 15 residues. The CDR3 reads CASSQEGRGNTEAFF. The CDR3 region has the DNA TGCGCCAGCAGCCAGGAGGGCAGGGGGAACACTGAAGCTTTCTTT.

The chain combines TRBV6-6 with TRBJ2-5; D may match TRBD1 or TRBD2 (6 bases each). CDR3 length equals 15 residues. Germline V gene data show CDR1 as MNHNY and CDR2 as SVGAGI (reference sequence). V was trimmed by 10 bases and J by 2 bases, leaving 20 bases between them. This CDR3 is CATQGQGGGQETQYF. In DNA, the CDR3 is TGTGCCACCCAGGGGCAGGGCGGAGGGCAAGAGACCCAGTACTTC.

This sequence joins TRBV5-4 and TRBJ2-7; 8 positions match TRBD1. Germline V CDR1 and CDR2: SGHNT, YYREEE (reference sequence). There are 14 residues in the CDR3. V lost 1 base and J lost 2; bases outside the gene matches: 2. Here the CDR3 reads CASSLTGGPYEQYF. In nucleotides, the CDR3 is TGTGCCAGCAGCTTGACAGGGGGACCCTACGAGCAGTACTTC.

The chain combines TRBV28 with TRBJ1-5; possibly TRBD1 for D (5 bases). V lost 6 bases and J lost 2, with 17 bases in between. The CDR3 contains 16 residues. Germline values: CDR1 MDHEN, CDR2 SYDVKM. The CDR3 is CASSRPVGVGNQPQHF. DNA of the CDR3: TGTGCCAGCAGCCGCCCAGTGGGGGTGGGCAATCAGCCCCAGCATTTT.

The CDR3 nucleotides read TGTGCCATCAGTGCCCGCCTATCCGAAAAGGGCAATGAGCAGTTCTTC. Its translation is CAISARLSEKGNEQFF. The chain has TRBV10-3 and TRBJ2-1, with unresolved D. The CDR3 consists of 16 residues. Germline values: CDR1 ENHRY, CDR2 SYGVKD. V shed 4 bases and J shed 6 bases, with 19 bases lying between them.

The chain links TRBV2 to TRBJ1-6; TRBD1 might be the D (6 bases). The length of the CDR3 is 15 residues. From germline, CDR1 is SNHLY and CDR2 FYNNEI. Trimming took off 8 bases at V and 7 bases at J, with 18 bases between the two ends. The CDR3 sequence: CASGRSRTVNSPLHF. The CDR3 bases are TGTGCCAGCGGGAGAAGTAGGACAGTCAATTCACCCCTCCACTTT. The variable domain in full, completed from reference TRBV2 and TRBJ1-6, reads EPEVTQTPSHQVTQMGQEVILRCVPISNHLYFYWYRQILGQKVEFLVSFYNNEISEKSEIFDDQFSVERPDGSNFTLKIRSTKLEDSAMYFCASGRSRTVNSPLHFGNGTRLTVT.

The V call is TRBV9, the J call TRBJ2-7; 7 bases align to TRBD1. Germline-derived CDR1 and CDR2 are SGDLS and YYNGEE. Trimming removed 4 bases from V and 3 bases from J; junction bases left unmatched: 10. This CDR3 comprises 15 residues. The CDR3 DNA is TGTGCCAGCAGCCACACAGGGGTGGGCGACTACGAGCAGTACTTC. This codes for CASSHTGVGDYEQYF.

This clone was recorded only once. The chain carries TRBV5-5 and TRBJ2-7; 9 bases align to TRBD1. Per the germline V gene, CDR1 is SGHKS and CDR2 is YYEKEE (reference sequence). Losses at the gene ends were 4 bases for V and 3 bases for J; bases not matched to a gene: 8. This CDR3 spans 15 amino acids. The CDR3, as DNA: TGTGCCAGCAGCCAGTCCCCGGGACAGGGCTACGAGCAGTACTTC. It is translated as CASSQSPGQGYEQYF.

The chain carries TRBV7-8 and TRBJ1-2, with TRBD1 identical over 12 bases. Losses at the gene ends were 4 bases for V and 4 bases for J; bases not matched to a gene: 4. This CDR3 has 15 residues. Germline lookup yields CDR1 SGHVS and CDR2 FQNEAQ. The CDR3 loop is CASSSPGQGAYGYTF. In nucleotides, the CDR3 is TGTGCCAGCAGCTCCCCGGGACAGGGGGCCTATGGCTACACCTTC.

The chain recombines TRBV19 with TRBJ1-1; D call uncertain. In germline, CDR1 is LNHDA, CDR2 SQIVND (reference sequence). The CDR3 contains 13 residues. V lost 5 bases, J lost 4 bases, and 11 bases lay in between. CDR3 loop: CASSYGVFTEAFF. CDR3 bases: TGTGCCAGTAGTTATGGGGTTTTCACTGAAGCTTTCTTT.

The chain employs TRBV7-9 and TRBJ2-4; 8 bases map to TRBD1. CDR3 length equals 13 residues. CDR1 is SEHNR and CDR2 is FQNEAQ in the germline V gene (reference sequence). V dropped 7 bases and J dropped 6; count of bases not matched to a gene: 5. This CDR3 reads CASTIGTGNIQYF. The CDR3 region has the DNA TGTGCCAGCACCATTGGGACAGGAAACATTCAGTACTTC.

This clone was observed a few times. The chain employs TRBV7-9 and TRBJ1-1; 7 bases match TRBD1. Germline V CDR1 and CDR2: SEHNR, FQNEAQ (reference sequence). The CDR3 runs 13 residues. With V trimmed by 5 bases and J by 8 bases, 8 bases remained unmatched. CDR3: CASSLGGGPEAFF. Here the CDR3 DNA reads TGTGCCAGCAGCCTAGGGGGCGGGCCGGAAGCTTTCTTT.